This TCR beta chain was obtained from a study of T cells in women clearing cervical HPV infection (dated by TCRdb to the late 2010s). About the investigation overall: Cases were about 25 women with histologically confirmed HPV16-related CIN3 or worse, including a couple of invasive cancers. Cases were matched to controls by age within five years and by the year the sample was collected. Quality controls consisted of five blinded duplicates per group, for a total of around 60 samples made up of roughly 50 participants and ten or so replicates. Controls were 25 women whose single incident HPV16 infection cleared within 12 months without precancer or cancer developing. Median age was roughly 35 years in cases versus roughly 40 in controls, and baseline characteristics did not differ significantly. Nested within Costa Rica's Guanacaste HPV Natural History Study, an exploratory proof-of-principle case-control study compared TCR repertoires across cervical HPV16 outcomes. Blood from cases was collected at the visit at which the lesion was first identified, whereas blood from controls was collected once infection was no longer detected. Because only a few women had HLA typing data, the possibility that HLA type acted as a confounder could not be ruled out. Among cases, blood sampling occurred a median of about 150 days after lesion detection, with an interquartile range of roughly 90 to 200 days. In the parent cohort, 10,049 women aged 18 or older were enrolled in Guanacaste, Costa Rica, during 1993 to 1994 and then followed for less than 8 years. General conclusions and limits of the study: Because T-cell numbers per sample were unknown, differences in richness could reflect varying T-cell content rather than repertoire biology. Random forest classifiers that combined richness and V gene abundances separated cases from controls with an estimated AUC of around 0.8. Whether associations preceded infection or resulted from infection could not be shown with the cross-sectional design, and effector/memory subsets and HPV-specific T cells were not isolated. CIN3+ cases had significantly higher TCR repertoire richness than controls across sequencing depths, but evenness did not differ between the groups. Lower TRBV6-7 relative abundance was observed in cases than in controls (approximately 0.1% versus 0.16%; Bonferroni P = 0.0008).

The immunoSEQ assay used multiplex PCR to amplify TCR beta CDR3 regions from an average of approximately 1,300 ng of genomic DNA per sample. Primer bias was corrected in the assay by using a complete synthetic TCR repertoire to establish an amplification baseline. The amplicons were sequenced using the Illumina platform. As for how the authors treated the data: Sequences were error-corrected by clustering with frequency ratios and a modified nearest-neighbor algorithm and were then analyzed in the immunoSEQ Analyzer with IMGT gene definitions. TCR richness and evenness were averaged over 20 rarefaction repeats at each rarefaction depth, excluding samples with fewer sequences than the depth. V, D and J gene relative abundances were compared between groups with Wilcoxon rank sum tests, applying FDR correction. For the blinded duplicates, the intraclass correlation was 95% to 96% for TCR richness and averaged 76.4% across 70 or so gene segments. This is the immuneACCESS table as TCRdb keeps it, with only in-frame sequences that have V and J called. A part of the clones is gone; compared with another copy, unresolved V genes explain less than half, and the rest is unexplained. V and J calls and clone size follow that table, whereas D and trimming were derived from the DNA. The sample's table covers about 22,000 clones. The ten largest clones capture 4% to 5.5% of the sample.

A note on this clone: This receptor's antigen is unknown. The read gets to within 3 residues of the CDR3 end, and the germline J gene fills in the rest.

Every participant had a single incident cervical HPV16 infection, and prevalent HPV16 infections were excluded. Cervical HPV DNA was detected with MY09/MY11 PCR, and genotyping was done with dot-blot hybridization. Around 16 mL of heparinized blood was centrifuged, after which the buffy coat was aliquoted, frozen at -30 degrees C, and then stored at -80 degrees C. QIAGEN kits were used to extract genomic DNA from buffy coat specimens. In the germline V gene (reference sequence), CDR1 corresponds to GTSNPN and CDR2 to SVGIG. V and J are trimmed by 5 bases and 4 bases, and the gene matches miss 2 bases of the junction. The CDR3 spans 11 residues, from the cysteine through the phenylalanine. The DNA has 24 bases, all within the CDR3, and is read from base 1.

The chain was built from TRBV30 and TRBJ2-7, with TRBD2 identical over 7 junction bases. The specimen sequenced was blood buffy coat. The TCR was taken from a woman aged 18-70 years with a cervical HPV16 infection that either progressed to CIN3+ or cleared (not recorded which). The covered CDR3 bases are TGTGCCTGGGGCGGGGGATACGAG. This yields the protein CAWGGGYE. The whole CDR3 reads CAWGGGYEQYF.